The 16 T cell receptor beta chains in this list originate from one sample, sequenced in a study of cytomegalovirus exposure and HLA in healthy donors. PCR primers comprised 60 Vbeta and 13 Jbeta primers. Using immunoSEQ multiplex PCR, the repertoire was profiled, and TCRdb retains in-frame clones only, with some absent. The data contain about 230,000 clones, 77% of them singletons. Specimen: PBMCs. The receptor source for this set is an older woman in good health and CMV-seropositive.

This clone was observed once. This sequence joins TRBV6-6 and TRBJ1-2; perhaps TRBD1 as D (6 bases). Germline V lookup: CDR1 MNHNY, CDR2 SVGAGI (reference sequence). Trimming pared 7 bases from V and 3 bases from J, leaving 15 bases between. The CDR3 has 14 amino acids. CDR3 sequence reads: CASNHRELDYGYTF. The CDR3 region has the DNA TGTGCCAGCAACCACAGGGAATTGGACTATGGCTACACCTTC.

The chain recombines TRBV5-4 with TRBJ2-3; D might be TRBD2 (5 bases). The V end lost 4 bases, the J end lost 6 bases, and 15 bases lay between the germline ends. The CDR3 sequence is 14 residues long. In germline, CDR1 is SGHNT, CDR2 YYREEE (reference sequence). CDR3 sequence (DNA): TGTGCCAGCAGCCCCAGGAGGCCCGTTGATACGCAGTATTTT. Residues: CASSPRRPVDTQYF.

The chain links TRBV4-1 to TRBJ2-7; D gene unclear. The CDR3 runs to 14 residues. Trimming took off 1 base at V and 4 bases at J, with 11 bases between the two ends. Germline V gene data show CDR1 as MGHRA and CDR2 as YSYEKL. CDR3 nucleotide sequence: TGCGCCAGCAGCCAAGCCAGTGCTCCTTACGAGCAGTACTTC. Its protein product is CASSQASAPYEQYF.

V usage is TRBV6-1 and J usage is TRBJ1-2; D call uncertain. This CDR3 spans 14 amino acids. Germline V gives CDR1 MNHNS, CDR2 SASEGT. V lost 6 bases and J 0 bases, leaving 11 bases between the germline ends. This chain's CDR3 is CASRLHEANYGYTF. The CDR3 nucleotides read TGTGCCAGCAGACTGCACGAAGCTAACTATGGCTACACCTTC.

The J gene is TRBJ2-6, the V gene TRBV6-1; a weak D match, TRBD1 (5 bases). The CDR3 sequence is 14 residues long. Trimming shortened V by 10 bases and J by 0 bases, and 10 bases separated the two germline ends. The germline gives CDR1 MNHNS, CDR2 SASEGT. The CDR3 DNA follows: TGTGCCACACAGGACGGCTCTGGGGCCAACGTCCTGACTTTC. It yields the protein CATQDGSGANVLTF.

CDR3 in amino acids: CASSVTGTAVAGNTIYF. For the CDR3, the DNA is TGTGCCAGCAGCGTAACCGGGACAGCCGTTGCTGGAAACACCATATATTTT. The rearrangement joins TRBV9 to TRBJ1-3, with 7 nucleotides matching TRBD1. Trimming at V came to 1 base and at J to 2 bases, leaving 9 bases not matched to a gene. The CDR3 is 17 residues long. CDR1 is SGDLS, CDR2 YYNGEE, per germline.

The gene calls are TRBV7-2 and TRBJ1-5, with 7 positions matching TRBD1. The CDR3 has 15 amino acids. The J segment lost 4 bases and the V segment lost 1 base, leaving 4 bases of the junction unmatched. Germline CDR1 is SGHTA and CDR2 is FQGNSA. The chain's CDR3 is CASSLVATGNQPQHF. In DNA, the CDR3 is TGTGCCAGCAGCTTAGTAGCGACAGGGAATCAGCCCCAGCATTTT.

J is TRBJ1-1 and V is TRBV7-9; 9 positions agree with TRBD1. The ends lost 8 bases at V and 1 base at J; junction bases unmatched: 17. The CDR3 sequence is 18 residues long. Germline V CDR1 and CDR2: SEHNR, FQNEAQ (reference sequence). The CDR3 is CASGQAGTGPTKNTEAFF. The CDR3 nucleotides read TGTGCCAGCGGGCAAGCGGGGACAGGGCCCACAAAGAACACTGAAGCTTTCTTT.

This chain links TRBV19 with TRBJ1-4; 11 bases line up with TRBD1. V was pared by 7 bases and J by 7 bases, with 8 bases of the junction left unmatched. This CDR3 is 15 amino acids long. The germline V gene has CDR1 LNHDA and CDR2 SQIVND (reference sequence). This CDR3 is CASTTLGTGGEKLFF. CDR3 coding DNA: TGTGCCAGTACCACCCTCGGGACAGGGGGTGAAAAACTGTTTTTT.

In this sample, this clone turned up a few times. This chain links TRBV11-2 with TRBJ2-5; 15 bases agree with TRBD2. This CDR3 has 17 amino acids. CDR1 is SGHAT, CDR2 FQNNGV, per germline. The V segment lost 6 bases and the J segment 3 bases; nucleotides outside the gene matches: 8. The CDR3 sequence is CASSEVGTSGRKETQYF. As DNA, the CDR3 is TGTGCCAGCAGTGAGGTGGGGACTAGCGGGAGGAAAGAGACCCAGTACTTC. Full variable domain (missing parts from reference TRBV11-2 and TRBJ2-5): EAGVAQSPRYKIIEKRQSVAFWCNPISGHATLYWYQQILGQGPKLLIQFQNNGVVDDSQLPKDRFSAERLKGVDSTLKIQPAKLEDSAVYLCASSEVGTSGRKETQYFGPGTRLLVL.

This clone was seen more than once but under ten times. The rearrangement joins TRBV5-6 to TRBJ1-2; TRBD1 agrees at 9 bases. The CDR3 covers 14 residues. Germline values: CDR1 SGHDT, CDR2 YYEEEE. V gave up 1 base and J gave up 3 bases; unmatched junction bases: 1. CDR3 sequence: CASSLRTGDYGYTF. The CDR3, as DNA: TGTGCCAGCAGCTTGCGGACAGGGGACTATGGCTACACCTTC. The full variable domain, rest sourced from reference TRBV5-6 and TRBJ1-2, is DAGVTQSPTHLIKTRGQQVTLRCSPKSGHDTVSWYQQALGQGPQFIFQYYEEEERQRGNFPDRFSGHQFPNYSSELNVNALLLGDSALYLCASSLRTGDYGYTFGSGTRLTVV.

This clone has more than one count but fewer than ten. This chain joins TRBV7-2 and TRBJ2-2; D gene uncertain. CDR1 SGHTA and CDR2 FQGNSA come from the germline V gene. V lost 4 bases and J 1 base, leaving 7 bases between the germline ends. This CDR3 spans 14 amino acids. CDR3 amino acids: CASSWAKNTGELFF. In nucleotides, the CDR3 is TGTGCCAGCAGCTGGGCTAAGAACACCGGGGAGCTGTTTTTT.

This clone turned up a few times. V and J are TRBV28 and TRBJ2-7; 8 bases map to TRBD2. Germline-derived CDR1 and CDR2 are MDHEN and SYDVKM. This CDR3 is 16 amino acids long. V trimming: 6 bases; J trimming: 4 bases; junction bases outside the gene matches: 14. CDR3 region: CASSPSKAGASYEQYF. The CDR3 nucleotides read TGTGCCAGCAGCCCCTCCAAAGCGGGGGCTTCATACGAGCAGTACTTC.

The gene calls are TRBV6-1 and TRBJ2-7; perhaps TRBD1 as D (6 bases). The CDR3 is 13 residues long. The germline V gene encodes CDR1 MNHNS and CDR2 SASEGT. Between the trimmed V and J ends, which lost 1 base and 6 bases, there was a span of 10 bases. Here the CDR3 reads CASSEVQGGEQYF. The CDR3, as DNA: TGTGCCAGCAGTGAAGTACAGGGCGGCGAGCAGTACTTC.

The CDR3 region is CASSYDDRGPYEQYF. CDR3 bases: TGTGCCAGCAGTTACGACGACAGGGGGCCCTACGAGCAGTACTTC. The chain uses TRBV6-6 and TRBJ2-5, with 10 bases aligning to TRBD1. The DNA matches TRBJ2-7 better at its end, which makes the J call doubtful. This CDR3 region has 15 residues. Germline values: CDR1 MNHNY, CDR2 SVGAGI (reference sequence).

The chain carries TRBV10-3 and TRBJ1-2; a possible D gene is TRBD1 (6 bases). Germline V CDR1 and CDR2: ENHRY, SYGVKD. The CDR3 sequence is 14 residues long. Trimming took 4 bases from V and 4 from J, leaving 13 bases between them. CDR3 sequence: CAISAGGLSYGYTF. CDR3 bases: TGTGCCATCAGTGCGGGGGGGCTGAGCTATGGCTACACCTTC.